What follows is one T cell receptor (beta chain) and its context. This CDR3 is built from 11 residues. The germline V and J ends were trimmed by 6 bases and 11 bases, with 13 bases remaining between them. Germline CDR1 and CDR2: SNHLY and FYNNEI. This record belongs to a study of cytomegalovirus exposure and HLA in healthy donors. In the PCR, 60 Vbeta and 13 Jbeta primers were used. Profiling relied on immunoSEQ multiplex PCR, and the TCRdb table lists in-frame clones only, not all of them. Of over 95,000 clones in the sample, about 76% were seen once. The chain recombines TRBV2 with TRBJ1-1, with no clear D. The source material was PBMCs. The sequence came from a woman aged 40 to 49 in good health and CMV-seropositive. The CDR3 region has the DNA TGTGCCAGCAGGGGTTCCAGCGCGGCTTTCTTT. Protein product: CASRGSSAAFF.